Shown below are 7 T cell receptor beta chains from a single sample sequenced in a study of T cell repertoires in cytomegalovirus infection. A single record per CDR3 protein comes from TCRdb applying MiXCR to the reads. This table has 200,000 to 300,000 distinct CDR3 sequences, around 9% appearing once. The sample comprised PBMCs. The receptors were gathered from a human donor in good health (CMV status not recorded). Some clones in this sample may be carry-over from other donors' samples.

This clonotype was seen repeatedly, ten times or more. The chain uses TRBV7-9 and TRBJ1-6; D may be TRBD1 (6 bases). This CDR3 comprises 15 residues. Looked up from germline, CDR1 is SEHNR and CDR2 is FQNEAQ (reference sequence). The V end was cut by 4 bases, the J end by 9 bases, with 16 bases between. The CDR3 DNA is TGTGCCAGCAGCTACGACCACGGAGGGGGTTCACCCCTCCACTTT. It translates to CASSYDHGGGSPLHF.

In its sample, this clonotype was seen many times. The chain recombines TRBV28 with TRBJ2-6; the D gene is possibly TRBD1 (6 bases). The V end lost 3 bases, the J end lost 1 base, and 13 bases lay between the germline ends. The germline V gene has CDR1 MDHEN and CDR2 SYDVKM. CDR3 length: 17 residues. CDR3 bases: TGTGCCAGCAGTTTTCAGGGGTCGGTGTCTGGGGCCAACGTCCTGACTTTC. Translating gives CASSFQGSVSGANVLTF. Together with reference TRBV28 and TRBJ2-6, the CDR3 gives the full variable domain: DVKVTQSSRYLVKRTGEKVFLECVQDMDHENMFWYRQDPGLGLRLIYFSYDVKMKEKGDIPEGYSVSREKKERFSLILESASTNQTSMYLCASSFQGSVSGANVLTFGAGSRLTVL.

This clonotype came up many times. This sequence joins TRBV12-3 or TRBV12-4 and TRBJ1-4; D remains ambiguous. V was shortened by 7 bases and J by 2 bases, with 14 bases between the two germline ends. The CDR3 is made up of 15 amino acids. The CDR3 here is CASTLGRSTNEKLFF. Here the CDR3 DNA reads TGTGCCAGCACCCTAGGAAGGTCGACTAATGAAAAACTGTTTTTT.

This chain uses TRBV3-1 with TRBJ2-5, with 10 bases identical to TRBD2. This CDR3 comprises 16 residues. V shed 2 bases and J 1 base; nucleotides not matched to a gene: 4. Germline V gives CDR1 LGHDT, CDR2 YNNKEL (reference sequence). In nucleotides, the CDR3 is TGTGCCAGCAGCCAACGGACTAGCGGACGCCAAGAGACCCAGTACTTC. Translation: CASSQRTSGRQETQYF.

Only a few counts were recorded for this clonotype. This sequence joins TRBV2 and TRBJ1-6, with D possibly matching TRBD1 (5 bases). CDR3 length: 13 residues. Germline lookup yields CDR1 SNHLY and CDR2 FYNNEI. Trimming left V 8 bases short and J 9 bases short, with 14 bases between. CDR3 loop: CASLIGVGSPLHF. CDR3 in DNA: TGTGCCAGCCTAATAGGGGTCGGTTCACCCCTCCACTTT. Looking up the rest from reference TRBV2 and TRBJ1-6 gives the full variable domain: EPEVTQTPSHQVTQMGQEVILRCVPISNHLYFYWYRQILGQKVEFLVSFYNNEISEKSEIFDDQFSVERPDGSNFTLKIRSTKLEDSAMYFCASLIGVGSPLHFGNGTRLTVT.

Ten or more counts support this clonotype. The CDR3 loop is CASSPLGTGASSNQPQHF. The DNA for the CDR3 is TGTGCCAGCTCACCACTAGGGACAGGGGCCTCTAGCAATCAGCCCCAGCATTTT. The chain has TRBV18 and TRBJ1-5; 10 bases match TRBD1. CDR3 length: 18 amino acids. Germline-derived CDR1 and CDR2 are KGHSH and LQKENI. V shed 1 base, J shed 0 bases, and the junction held 6 bases outside the gene matches. Using reference TRBV18 and TRBJ1-5 for the parts outside the CDR3, the full variable domain is NAGVMQNPRHLVRRRGQEARLRCSPMKGHSHVYWYRQLPEEGLKFMVYLQKENIIDESGMPKERFSAEFPKEGPSILRIQQVVRGDSAAYFCASSPLGTGASSNQPQHFGDGTRLSIL.

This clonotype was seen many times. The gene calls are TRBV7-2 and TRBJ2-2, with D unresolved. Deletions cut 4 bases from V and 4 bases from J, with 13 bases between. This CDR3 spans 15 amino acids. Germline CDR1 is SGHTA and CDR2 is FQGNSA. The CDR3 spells CASSSGRGVTGELFF. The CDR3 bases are TGTGCCAGCAGCTCCGGGCGAGGTGTCACCGGGGAGCTGTTTTTT.